The 29 T cell receptor beta chains below were found in one sample sequenced in a study of low-dose radiotherapy and immunotherapy resistance in tumors. With TRAV- and TRBV-specific primers, first-strand cDNA was made, covering the alpha and beta chains. The PCR that amplified TCRs ran for around 21 cycles, relying on a constant-region primer and a V-primer adapter. TCRdb recomputed calls from the reads with MiXCR, one row per CDR3 protein. The repertoire includes around 13,000 distinct CDR3 sequences, approximately 61% of them detected once, and less than 8.5% sits in the top ten. These receptor sequences come from a human donor with advanced metastatic prostate, ovarian, gallbladder or colorectal cancer (not recorded which). This table probably holds off-target reads from a library built for another chain.

The chain combines TRBV2 with TRBJ2-3; 7 nucleotides align to TRBD1. Per germline, CDR1 SNHLY and CDR2 FYNNEI. J was trimmed by 3 bases and V by 6 bases; bases with no gene match: 3. The CDR3 is 13 residues long. The CDR3 DNA reads as TGTGCCAGCAGGGGACAGCCTACAGATACGCAGTATTTT. Its protein is CASRGQPTDTQYF.

V usage is TRBV20-1 and J usage is TRBJ2-3; 8 bases align to TRBD2. The V and J ends lost 3 bases and 3 bases, in that order; junction bases with no gene match: 8. Germline V gene lookup returns CDR1 DFQATT and CDR2 SNEGSKA (reference sequence). This CDR3 region has 15 residues. The CDR3 DNA is TGCAGTGCTAGTAATGTAGCGGGGCGGACAGATACGCAGTATTTT. This translates into CSASNVAGRTDTQYF.

The chain is built from TRBV28 and TRBJ2-3; 11 bases match TRBD2. The junction had 8 bases not matched to a gene; V was cut back by 6 bases and J by 6 bases. Germline values: CDR1 MDHEN, CDR2 SYDVKM. The CDR3 is 15 amino acids. The CDR3 coding sequence is TGTGCCAGCAGCCTAGCGGGGGGAGGTGACGATACGCAGTATTTT. It encodes CASSLAGGGDDTQYF.

V and J are TRBV11-2 and TRBJ2-3; D not certain. The CDR3 totals 14 residues. The germline V gene has CDR1 SGHAT and CDR2 FQNNGV. The V and J ends lost 0 bases and 5 bases respectively, with 9 bases between them. CDR3 coding DNA: TGTGCCAGCAGCTTAGAACCGAGTTTAGATACGCAGTATTTT. Translating gives CASSLEPSLDTQYF.

CDR3 nucleotides: TGTGCCAGCACCCCTCGGGGGAACACTGAAGCTTTCTTT. Residues: CASTPRGNTEAFF. The gene calls are TRBV28 and TRBJ1-1; D is unresolved. Germline-derived CDR1 and CDR2 are MDHEN and SYDVKM. Deletions cut 7 bases from V and 1 base from J, with 10 bases between. The CDR3 is 13 residues long.

This rearrangement joins TRBV12-3 or TRBV12-4 to TRBJ1-5; D possibly corresponds to TRBD1 (5 bases). The V end was cut by 4 bases, the J end by 7 bases, with 8 bases between. The CDR3 spans 12 residues. This CDR3 is CASSSWGQPQHF. The CDR3 DNA reads as TGTGCCAGCAGTTCCTGGGGGCAGCCCCAGCATTTT.

The genes are TRBV18 and TRBJ1-2; 9 bases align to TRBD1. The CDR3 extends over 16 amino acids. Unmatched junction bases numbered 12, after V lost 5 bases and J lost 5 bases. The V gene's germline CDR1 is KGHSH and CDR2 LQKENI. The CDR3 region has the DNA TGTGCCAGCTCAAATAACGCGGACAGGGGAGCGTATGGCTACACCTTC. It encodes CASSNNADRGAYGYTF.

The genes are TRBV12-3 or TRBV12-4 and TRBJ1-2; 8 bases align to TRBD1. The CDR3 loop spans 15 amino acids. The J segment lost 6 bases and the V segment lost 3 bases, leaving 9 bases of the junction unmatched. The CDR3 nucleotides are TGTGCCAGCAGTTTGCTTCAGGGGGCTCTAGATGGCTACACCTTC. This codes for CASSLLQGALDGYTF.

The chain combines TRBV11-2 with TRBJ2-7, with TRBD2 identical over 7 bases. The germline gives CDR1 SGHAT, CDR2 FQNNGV. V lost 5 bases to trimming and J lost 3 bases; unmatched junction nucleotides: 4. The CDR3 extends over 13 amino acids. CDR3 DNA: TGTGCCAGCAGCCCAGGACTAGTCTACGAGCAGTACTTC. This translates into CASSPGLVYEQYF. Combining the CDR3 with reference TRBV11-2 and TRBJ2-7 gives the whole variable domain EAGVAQSPRYKIIEKRQSVAFWCNPISGHATLYWYQQILGQGPKLLIQFQNNGVVDDSQLPKDRFSAERLKGVDSTLKIQPAKLEDSAVYLCASSPGLVYEQYFGPGTRLTVT.

V gene TRBV5-1 combines with J gene TRBJ2-5; D is undetermined. Trimming stripped 4 bases from V and 2 bases from J, with 6 bases between. The germline gives CDR1 SGHRS, CDR2 YFSETQ. This CDR3 is built from 12 residues. CDR3 DNA sequence: TGCGCCAGCAGCAACGAGCAAGAGACCCAGTACTTC. Its protein product is CASSNEQETQYF.

The genes are TRBV12-3 or TRBV12-4 and TRBJ2-7; 9 bases align to TRBD1. V lost 5 bases, J lost 0 bases, and 8 bases stayed unmatched. This CDR3 region has 16 residues. The CDR3 here is CASSPGTGMSSYEQYF. DNA of the CDR3: TGTGCCAGCAGTCCCGGGACAGGGATGAGCTCCTACGAGCAGTACTTC.

CDR3 sequence: CASRPRGDTETQYF. Written as DNA, the CDR3 is TGTGCCAGCAGACCGCGCGGGGATACGGAGACCCAGTACTTC. V gene TRBV21-1 combines with J gene TRBJ2-5; the D segment call TRBD2 is taken from the table without a DNA check. TRBV21-1 is shown as a pseudogene. CDR3 size: 14 residues.

This chain uses TRBV28 with TRBJ2-3; tentative D call: TRBD1 (6 bases). Between the trimmed V and J ends, which lost 7 bases and 2 bases, there was a span of 16 bases. Germline-derived CDR1 and CDR2 are MDHEN and SYDVKM. The CDR3 runs 15 residues. This CDR3 reads CASTPYRVNTDTQYF. The CDR3 DNA reads as TGTGCCAGCACGCCTTACAGGGTAAACACAGATACGCAGTATTTT.

This clonotype has a handful of counts. The gene calls are TRBV4-1 and TRBJ1-5; a possible D gene is TRBD1 (5 bases). The V end lost 0 bases, the J end lost 5 bases, and 17 bases lay between the germline ends. The germline V gene has CDR1 MGHRA and CDR2 YSYEKL. The CDR3 is 17 amino acids. CDR3 nucleotide sequence: TGCGCCAGCAGCCAAGACCGGCGGGTCACGGGGGATCAGCCCCAGCATTTT. It is translated as CASSQDRRVTGDQPQHF.

This chain links TRBV29-1 with TRBJ2-6, with unresolved D. V lost 5 bases and J lost 0, with 8 bases in between. The V gene's germline CDR1 is SQVTM and CDR2 ANQGSEA. The CDR3 totals 14 residues. For the CDR3, the DNA is TGCAGCGTTCGTCAGGACTCTGGGGCCAACGTCCTGACTTTC. Protein product: CSVRQDSGANVLTF.

The V call is TRBV20-1, the J call TRBJ1-1, with D unclear. The CDR3 sequence is 15 residues long. Germline loops: CDR1 DFQATT, CDR2 SNEGSKA (reference sequence). V was shortened by 2 bases and J by 4 bases, with 17 bases between the two germline ends. The CDR3 protein is CSARTTLTPSTEAFF. The CDR3 region has the DNA TGCAGTGCTAGAACCACTCTAACTCCTTCCACTGAAGCTTTCTTT.

The V gene is TRBV4-3, the J gene TRBJ2-1; possibly TRBD2 for D (5 bases). This CDR3 has 14 amino acids. V was trimmed by 4 bases and J by 7 bases, leaving 14 bases between them. Germline V lookup: CDR1 LGHNA, CDR2 YSLEER. In DNA, the CDR3 is TGCGCCAGCAGCCTTTTAGAACGGGATAATGAGCAGTTCTTC. It codes for CASSLLERDNEQFF.

The chain carries TRBV20-1 and TRBJ2-7; maybe TRBD2 (7 bases). Germline V gene sequence: CDR1 DFQATT, CDR2 SNEGSKA (reference sequence). The CDR3 spans 17 residues. V was shortened by 1 base and J by 3 bases, with 22 bases between the two germline ends. The CDR3 loop reads CSARASAHGGLYYEQYF. The CDR3 bases are TGCAGTGCTAGAGCCTCTGCACACGGGGGGCTCTACTACGAGCAGTACTTC.

This clonotype was found a few times. The chain uses TRBV2 and TRBJ2-3; 9 positions agree with TRBD2. The germline gives CDR1 SNHLY, CDR2 FYNNEI. V was clipped by 5 bases and J by 5 bases; unmatched bases: 8. The CDR3 runs to 15 residues. The CDR3 nucleotides read TGTGCCAGCAGTCTAGAAGCGGGAGGTGGAGATACGCAGTATTTT. This gives the protein CASSLEAGGGDTQYF. Based on the CDR3 plus reference TRBV2 and TRBJ2-3, the full variable domain is EPEVTQTPSHQVTQMGQEVILRCVPISNHLYFYWYRQILGQKVEFLVSFYNNEISEKSEIFDDQFSVERPDGSNFTLKIRSTKLEDSAMYFCASSLEAGGGDTQYFGPGTRLTVL.

The CDR3 loop reads CASSYPGGADNEQFF. The CDR3, as DNA: TGTGCCAGCAGCTATCCAGGGGGCGCGGACAATGAGCAGTTCTTC. The chain carries TRBV5-4 and TRBJ2-1; 8 bases line up with TRBD1. Trimming at V came to 3 bases and at J to 5 bases, leaving 7 bases not matched to a gene. This CDR3 spans 15 amino acids. Germline-derived CDR1 and CDR2 are SGHNT and YYREEE (reference sequence).

The rearrangement uses TRBV7-8 and TRBJ2-1; D might be TRBD1 or TRBD2, each matching 5 bases. Germline V lookup: CDR1 SGHVS, CDR2 FQNEAQ. The CDR3 loop spans 14 amino acids. Trimming took 2 bases from V and 5 from J, leaving 10 bases between them. CDR3 loop: CASSLRDANNEQFF. In nucleotides, the CDR3 is TGTGCCAGCAGCTTAAGGGACGCGAACAATGAGCAGTTCTTC.

This rearrangement joins TRBV7-9 to TRBJ2-7, with TRBD1 matching over 7 bases. The junction had 8 bases not matched to a gene; V was cut back by 5 bases and J by 1 base. The CDR3 is 15 amino acids. Germline V gene data show CDR1 as SEHNR and CDR2 as FQNEAQ (reference sequence). CDR3 in DNA: TGTGCCAGCAGCCATTGGGACAGTCGATCCTACGAGCAGTACTTC. It encodes CASSHWDSRSYEQYF.

The chain has TRBV6-2 or TRBV6-3 and TRBJ2-7; D might be TRBD1 (5 bases). Germline lookup yields CDR1 MNHEY and CDR2 SVGEGT. This CDR3 comprises 12 residues. V lost 6 bases and J lost 6, with 12 bases in between. CDR3 sequence: CASSPGHLEQYF. The DNA for the CDR3 is TGTGCCAGCAGCCCCGGACATCTCGAGCAGTACTTC.

This clonotype came up a few times. This rearrangement joins TRBV14 to TRBJ2-2; D could derive from TRBD1 or TRBD2 (5 bases each). The CDR3 sequence is 14 residues long. V dropped 3 bases and J dropped 3 bases, with 8 bases sitting between them. Germline CDR1 SGHDN, CDR2 FVKESK. The CDR3 loop is CASSQGRYTGELFF. The CDR3 nucleotides are TGTGCCAGCAGCCAGGGACGATACACCGGGGAGCTGTTTTTT.

This clonotype is a singleton in its sample. V usage is TRBV27 and J usage is TRBJ1-6; 8 positions match TRBD1. J gave up 9 bases and V 2 bases, and 3 bases lay outside the gene matches. CDR3 size: 14 residues. Germline assignment: CDR1 MNHEY and CDR2 SMNVEV (reference sequence). CDR3 sequence: CASSLRQGFSPLHF. CDR3 in DNA: TGTGCCAGCAGTTTACGACAGGGGTTTTCACCCCTCCACTTT.

The chain combines TRBV10-3 with TRBJ1-4; D unclear. Deletions cut 10 bases from V and 5 bases from J, with 20 bases between. This CDR3 region has 15 residues. The germline gives CDR1 ENHRY, CDR2 SYGVKD. Here the CDR3 reads CATKNAGSRNEKLFF. Written as DNA, the CDR3 is TGTGCCACGAAAAACGCGGGATCCCGGAATGAAAAACTGTTTTTT.

The rearrangement links TRBV28 to TRBJ2-6, with D uncertain. The CDR3 runs to 14 residues. From germline, CDR1 is MDHEN and CDR2 SYDVKM. The V end lost 2 bases, the J end lost 5 bases, and 7 bases lay between the germline ends. The CDR3 DNA follows: TGTGCCAGCAGTTTAATAGGCTGGGCCAACGTCCTGACTTTC. It encodes CASSLIGWANVLTF.

The chain employs TRBV7-2 and TRBJ2-5; 7 positions match TRBD2. V shed 5 bases and J 1 base; nucleotides not matched to a gene: 7. Germline V gene data show CDR1 as SGHTA and CDR2 as FQGNSA. CDR3 length: 15 residues. The CDR3 sequence is CASSLTSSGQETQYF. DNA for the CDR3: TGTGCCAGCAGCCTGACATCTAGCGGCCAAGAGACCCAGTACTTC.

This clonotype was recorded a few times. The chain links TRBV5-1 to TRBJ1-5; no clear D. The germline gives CDR1 SGHRS, CDR2 YFSETQ. The CDR3 spans 17 residues. V lost 1 base, J lost 0 bases, and 14 bases lay in between. CDR3 sequence: CASSLFWAKDSNQPQHF. In DNA form, the CDR3 reads TGCGCCAGCAGCTTGTTTTGGGCCAAAGATAGCAATCAGCCCCAGCATTTT.